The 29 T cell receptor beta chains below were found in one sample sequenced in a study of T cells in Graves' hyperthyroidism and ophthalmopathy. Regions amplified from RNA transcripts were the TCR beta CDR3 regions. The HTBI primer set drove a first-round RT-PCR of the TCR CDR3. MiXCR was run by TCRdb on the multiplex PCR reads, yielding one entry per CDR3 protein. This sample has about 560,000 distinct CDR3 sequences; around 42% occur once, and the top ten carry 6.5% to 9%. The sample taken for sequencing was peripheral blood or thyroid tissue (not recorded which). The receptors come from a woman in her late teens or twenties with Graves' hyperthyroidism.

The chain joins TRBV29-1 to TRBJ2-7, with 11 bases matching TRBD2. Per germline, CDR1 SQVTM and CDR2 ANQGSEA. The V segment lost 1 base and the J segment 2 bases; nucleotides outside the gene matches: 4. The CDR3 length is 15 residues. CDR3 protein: CSVEVGSGRAYEQYF. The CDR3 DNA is TGCAGCGTTGAAGTCGGTAGCGGGAGGGCCTACGAGCAGTACTTC.

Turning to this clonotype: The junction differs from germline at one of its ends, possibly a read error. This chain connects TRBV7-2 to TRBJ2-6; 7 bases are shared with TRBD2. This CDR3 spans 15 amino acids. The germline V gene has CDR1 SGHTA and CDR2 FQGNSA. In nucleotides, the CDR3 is TGTGCCAGCAGCTGGGGGGGAGGTGGGGCCAATGTCCTGACTTTC. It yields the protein CASSWGGGGANVLTF.

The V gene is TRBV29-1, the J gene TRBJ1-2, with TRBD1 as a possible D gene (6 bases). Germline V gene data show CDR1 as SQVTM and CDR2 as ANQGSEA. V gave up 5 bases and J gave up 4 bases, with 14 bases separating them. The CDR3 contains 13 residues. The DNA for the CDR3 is TGCAGCGTTTTAACAGGGACTTCCTATGGCTACACCTTC. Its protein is CSVLTGTSYGYTF.

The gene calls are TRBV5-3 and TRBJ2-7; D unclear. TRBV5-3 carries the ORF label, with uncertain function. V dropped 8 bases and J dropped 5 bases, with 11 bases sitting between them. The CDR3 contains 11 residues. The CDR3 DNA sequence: TGTGCCAGCGCCCCTCAAGACGAGCAGTACTTC. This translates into CASAPQDEQYF.

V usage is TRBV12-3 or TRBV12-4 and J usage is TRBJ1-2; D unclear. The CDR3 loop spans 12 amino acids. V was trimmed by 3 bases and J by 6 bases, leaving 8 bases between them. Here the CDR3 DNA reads TGTGCCAGCAGTTTGGGCCCGGATGGCTACACCTTC. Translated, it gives CASSLGPDGYTF.

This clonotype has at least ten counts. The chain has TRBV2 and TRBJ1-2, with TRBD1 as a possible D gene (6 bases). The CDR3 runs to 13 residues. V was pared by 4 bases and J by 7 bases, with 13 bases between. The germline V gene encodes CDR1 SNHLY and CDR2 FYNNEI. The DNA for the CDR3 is TGTGCCAGCAGTGCCCCGGGGGCAAGTGGCTACACCTTC. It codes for CASSAPGASGYTF.

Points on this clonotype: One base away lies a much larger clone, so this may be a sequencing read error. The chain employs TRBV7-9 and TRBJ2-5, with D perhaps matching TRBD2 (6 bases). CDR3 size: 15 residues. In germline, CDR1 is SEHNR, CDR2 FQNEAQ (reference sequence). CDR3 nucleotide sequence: TGTGCCAGCAGCTTAATTCGGCGGGGCCAAGGGACCCAGTACTTC. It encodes CASSLIRRGQGTQYF.

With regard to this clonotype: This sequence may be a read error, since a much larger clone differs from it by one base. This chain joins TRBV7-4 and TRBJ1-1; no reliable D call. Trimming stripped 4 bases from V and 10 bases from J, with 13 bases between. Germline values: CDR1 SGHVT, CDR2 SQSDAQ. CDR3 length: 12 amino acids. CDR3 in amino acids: CASSWIGSGAFF. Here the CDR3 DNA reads TGTGCCAGCAGCTGGATCGGGAGTGGAGCTTTCTTT.

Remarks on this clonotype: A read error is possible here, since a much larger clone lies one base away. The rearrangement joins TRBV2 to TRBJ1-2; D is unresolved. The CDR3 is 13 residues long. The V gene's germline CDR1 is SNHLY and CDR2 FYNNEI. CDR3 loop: CARSEGVGYGYTF. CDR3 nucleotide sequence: TGTGCCAGAAGTGAGGGCGTTGGATATGGCTACACCTTC. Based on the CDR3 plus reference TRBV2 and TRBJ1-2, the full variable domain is EPEVTQTPSHQVTQMGQEVILRCVPISNHLYFYWYRQILGQKVEFLVSFYNNEISEKSEIFDDQFSVERPDGSNFTLKIRSTKLEDSAMYFCARSEGVGYGYTFGSGTRLTVV.

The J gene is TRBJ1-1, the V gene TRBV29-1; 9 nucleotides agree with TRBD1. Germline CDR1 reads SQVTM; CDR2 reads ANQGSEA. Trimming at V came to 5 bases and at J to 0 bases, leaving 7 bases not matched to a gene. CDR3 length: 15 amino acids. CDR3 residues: CSVRVRTGVNTEAFF. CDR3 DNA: TGCAGCGTTCGTGTAAGGACAGGGGTGAACACTGAAGCTTTCTTT.

CDR3 sequence reads: CASSPSIRGDEQYF. In DNA, the CDR3 is TGTGCCAGCTCACCGAGTATCAGGGGGGACGAGCAGTACTTC. The chain links TRBV6-1 to TRBJ2-7; D possibly corresponds to TRBD1 (7 bases). V gave up 8 bases and J gave up 5 bases, with 19 bases separating them. Germline V gene sequence: CDR1 MNHNS, CDR2 SASEGT. This CDR3 is 14 amino acids long.

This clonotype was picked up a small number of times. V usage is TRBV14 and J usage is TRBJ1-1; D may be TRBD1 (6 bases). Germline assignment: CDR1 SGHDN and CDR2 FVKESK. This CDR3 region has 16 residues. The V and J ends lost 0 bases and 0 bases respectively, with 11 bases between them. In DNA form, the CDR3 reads TGTGCCAGCAGCCAAGATACGGGGGCCGTGAACACTGAAGCTTTCTTT. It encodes CASSQDTGAVNTEAFF.

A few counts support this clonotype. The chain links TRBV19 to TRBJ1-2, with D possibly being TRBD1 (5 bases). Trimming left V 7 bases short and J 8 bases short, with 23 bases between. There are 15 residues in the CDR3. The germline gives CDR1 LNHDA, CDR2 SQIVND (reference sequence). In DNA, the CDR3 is TGTGCCAGTACCGACCGGGACTCAAGCCCGGGGGGCTACACCTTC. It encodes CASTDRDSSPGGYTF.

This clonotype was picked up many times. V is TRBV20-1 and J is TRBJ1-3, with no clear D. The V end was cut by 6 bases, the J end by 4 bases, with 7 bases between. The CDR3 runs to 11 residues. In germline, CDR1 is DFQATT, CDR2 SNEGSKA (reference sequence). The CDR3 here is CSAPLGNTIYF. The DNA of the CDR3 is TGCAGTGCGCCGCTGGGAAACACCATATATTTT.

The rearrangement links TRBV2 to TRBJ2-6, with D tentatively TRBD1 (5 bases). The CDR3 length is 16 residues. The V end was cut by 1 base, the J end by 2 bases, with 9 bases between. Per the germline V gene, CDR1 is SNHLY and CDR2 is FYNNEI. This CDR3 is CASSEGGKAGANVLTF. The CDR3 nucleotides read TGTGCCAGCAGTGAAGGGGGCAAGGCTGGGGCCAACGTCCTGACTTTC.

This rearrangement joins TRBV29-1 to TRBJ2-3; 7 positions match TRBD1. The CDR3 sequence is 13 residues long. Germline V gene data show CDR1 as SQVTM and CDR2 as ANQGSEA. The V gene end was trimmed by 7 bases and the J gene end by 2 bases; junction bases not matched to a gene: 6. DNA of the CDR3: TGCAGCGCGGACAGGTCACCCACAGATACGCAGTATTTT. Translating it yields CSADRSPTDTQYF.

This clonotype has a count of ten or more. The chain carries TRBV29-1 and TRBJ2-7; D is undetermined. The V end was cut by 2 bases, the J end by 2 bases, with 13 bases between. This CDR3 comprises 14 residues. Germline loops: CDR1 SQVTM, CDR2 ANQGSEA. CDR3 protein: CSVESSLGPYEQYF. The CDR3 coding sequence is TGCAGCGTTGAAAGCTCATTGGGTCCCTACGAGCAGTACTTC.

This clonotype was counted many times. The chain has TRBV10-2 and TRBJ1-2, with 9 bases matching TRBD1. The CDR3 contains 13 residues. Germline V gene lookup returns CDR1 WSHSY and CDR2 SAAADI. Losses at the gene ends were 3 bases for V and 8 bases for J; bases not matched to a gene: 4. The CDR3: CASSEQGAGGYTF. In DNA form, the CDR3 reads TGCGCCAGCAGTGAACAGGGGGCAGGAGGCTACACCTTC.

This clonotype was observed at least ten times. The CDR3 coding sequence is TGTGCCAGCAGCCCCGGACAGAGAAACACTGAAGCTTTCTTT. This gives the protein CASSPGQRNTEAFF. V usage is TRBV7-9 and J usage is TRBJ1-1, with D perhaps TRBD1 (6 bases). Germline CDR1 and CDR2: SEHNR and FQNEAQ (reference sequence). V was shortened by 5 bases and J by 2 bases, with 12 bases between the two germline ends. The CDR3 length is 14 residues. Drawing the rest from reference TRBV7-9 and TRBJ1-1, the complete variable domain is DTGVSQNPRHKITKRGQNVTFRCDPISEHNRLYWYRQTLGQGPEFLTYFQNEAQLEKSRLLSDRFSAERPKGSFSTLEIQRTEQGDSAMYLCASSPGQRNTEAFFGQGTRLTVV.

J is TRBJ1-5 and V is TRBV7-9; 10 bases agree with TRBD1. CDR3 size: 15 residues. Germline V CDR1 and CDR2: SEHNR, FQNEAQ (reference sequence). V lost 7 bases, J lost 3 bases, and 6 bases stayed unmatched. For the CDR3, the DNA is TGTGCCAGCACCCCGGGACAGGGGTACAATCAGCCCCAGCATTTT. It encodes CASTPGQGYNQPQHF.

CDR3 coding DNA: TGTGCCAGCAGCCAAGATCCCCCGTTAATCGCGGGGTCCTACGAGCAGTACTTC. As protein: CASSQDPPLIAGSYEQYF. The chain employs TRBV7-6 and TRBJ2-7; TRBD2 is a possible D gene (6 bases). The V and J ends lost 5 bases and 1 base respectively, with 24 bases between them. Germline CDR1 and CDR2: SGHVS and FNYEAQ. The length of the CDR3 is 18 residues.

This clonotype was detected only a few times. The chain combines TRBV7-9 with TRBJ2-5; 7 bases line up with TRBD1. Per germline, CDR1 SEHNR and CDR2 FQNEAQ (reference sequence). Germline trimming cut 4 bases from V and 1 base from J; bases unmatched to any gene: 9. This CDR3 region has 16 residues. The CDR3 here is CASSSTAQGIQETQYF. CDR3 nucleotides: TGTGCCAGCAGCTCAACAGCACAGGGGATCCAAGAGACCCAGTACTTC.

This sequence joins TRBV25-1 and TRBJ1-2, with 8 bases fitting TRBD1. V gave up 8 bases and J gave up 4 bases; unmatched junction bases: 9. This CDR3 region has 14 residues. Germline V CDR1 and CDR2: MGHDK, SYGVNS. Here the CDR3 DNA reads TGTGCCAGCTTAGCATCAGGGGGCGGCTATGGCTACACCTTC. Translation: CASLASGGGYGYTF.

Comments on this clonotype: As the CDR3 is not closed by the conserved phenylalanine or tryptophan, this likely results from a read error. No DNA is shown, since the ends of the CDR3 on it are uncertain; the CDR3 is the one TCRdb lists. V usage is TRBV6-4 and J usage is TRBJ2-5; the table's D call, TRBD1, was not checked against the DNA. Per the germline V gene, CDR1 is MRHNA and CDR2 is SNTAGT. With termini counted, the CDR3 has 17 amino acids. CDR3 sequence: CASSDRRDRSSGYTFGS.

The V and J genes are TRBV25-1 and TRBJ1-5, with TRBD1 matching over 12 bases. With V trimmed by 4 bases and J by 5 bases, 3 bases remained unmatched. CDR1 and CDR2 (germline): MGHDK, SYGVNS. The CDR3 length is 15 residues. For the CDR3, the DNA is TGTGCCAGCAGTGGGGGACAGGGGGCAGATCAGCCCCAGCATTTT. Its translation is CASSGGQGADQPQHF.

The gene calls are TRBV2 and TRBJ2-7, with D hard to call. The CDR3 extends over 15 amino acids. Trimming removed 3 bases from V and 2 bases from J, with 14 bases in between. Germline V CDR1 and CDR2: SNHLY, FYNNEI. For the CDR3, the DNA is TGTGCCAGCAGTGAGAGGAGTGGCTTGACCTACGAGCAGTACTTC. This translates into CASSERSGLTYEQYF.

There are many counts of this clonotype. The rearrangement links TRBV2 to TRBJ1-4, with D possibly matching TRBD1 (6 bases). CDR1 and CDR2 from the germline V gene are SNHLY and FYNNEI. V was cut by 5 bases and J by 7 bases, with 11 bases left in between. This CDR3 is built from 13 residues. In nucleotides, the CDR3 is TGTGCCAGCAGTTTGGGGGCGGGTGAAAAACTGTTTTTT. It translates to CASSLGAGEKLFF.

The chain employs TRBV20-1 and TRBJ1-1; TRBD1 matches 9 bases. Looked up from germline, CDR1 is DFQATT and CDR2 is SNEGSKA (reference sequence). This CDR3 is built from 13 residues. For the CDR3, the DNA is TGCACCACAGGGGGCGTAAGGAGAACTGAAGCTTTCTTT. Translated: CTTGGVRRTEAFF.

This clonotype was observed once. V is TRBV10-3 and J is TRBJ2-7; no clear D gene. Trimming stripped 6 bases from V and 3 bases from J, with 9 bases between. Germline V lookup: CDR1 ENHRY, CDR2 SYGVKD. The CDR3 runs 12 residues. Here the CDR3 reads CAISAMSYEQYF. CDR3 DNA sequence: TGTGCCATCAGCGCAATGAGCTACGAGCAGTACTTC.